The 23 T cell receptor beta chains listed next were all sequenced from one sample in a study of blood T cell repertoires in COVID-19. Here immunoSEQ multiplex PCR was the method, and the copy in TCRdb shows in-frame clones only, minus some. Here the sample spans about 46,000 clones, around 93% being singletons. Sequenced material: peripheral blood. These receptors all stem from a man aged 45-65 years with acute or convalescent COVID-19.

This clone has just one count. The CDR3 sequence: CASSFGTGGPLETQYF. The CDR3 DNA follows: TGCGCCAGCTCCTTCGGAACGGGGGGGCCGTTGGAGACCCAGTACTTC. J is TRBJ2-5 and V is TRBV5-1; 8 positions match TRBD2. Per germline, CDR1 SGHRS and CDR2 YFSETQ. Trimming at V came to 7 bases and at J to 5 bases, leaving 16 bases not matched to a gene. This CDR3 comprises 16 residues.

The rearrangement uses TRBV7-9 and TRBJ1-3; 7 nucleotides match TRBD1. After removal of 1 base from V and 2 bases from J, the junction contained 8 bases not matched to a gene. CDR1 is SEHNR, CDR2 FQNEAQ, per germline (reference sequence). The CDR3 length is 17 residues. DNA for the CDR3: TGTGCCAGCAGCTTAGAGGGTTACAGGGGAACTGGAAACACCATATATTTT. This codes for CASSLEGYRGTGNTIYF.

The chain links TRBV24-1 to TRBJ2-3; TRBD1 agrees at 12 bases. The V segment lost 10 bases and the J segment 4 bases; nucleotides outside the gene matches: 11. The germline CDR1 and CDR2 sequences are KGHDR and SFDVKD. The CDR3 is 16 residues long. In DNA form, the CDR3 reads TGTGCCACTACTACCTCCGGGACAGGGGGCGCAGATACGCAGTATTTT. It codes for CATTTSGTGGADTQYF.

This chain uses TRBV7-6 with TRBJ2-2; 7 nucleotides match TRBD2. Germline lookup yields CDR1 SGHVS and CDR2 FNYEAQ. Germline trimming cut 5 bases from V and 6 bases from J; bases unmatched to any gene: 3. The length of the CDR3 is 13 residues. CDR3 protein: CASSPRGAGELFF. DNA for the CDR3: TGTGCCAGCAGCCCACGGGGGGCCGGGGAGCTGTTTTTT.

The rearrangement joins TRBV11-1 to TRBJ2-3, with D perhaps TRBD1 (7 bases). This CDR3 is 14 amino acids long. Trimming shortened V by 5 bases and J by 4 bases, and 13 bases separated the two germline ends. Germline values: CDR1 SGHAT, CDR2 FQDESV (reference sequence). CDR3 protein: CASSRDREADTQYF. In nucleotides, the CDR3 is TGTGCCAGCAGCCGAGACAGGGAGGCAGATACGCAGTATTTT.

The chain couples TRBV3-1 (or the pseudogene TRBV3-2) to TRBJ1-4, with TRBD1 matching over 9 bases. V shed 4 bases, J shed 12 bases, and the junction held 15 bases outside the gene matches. The germline CDR1 and CDR2 sequences are LGHDT and YNNKEL (reference sequence). The CDR3 is 16 residues long. In DNA form, the CDR3 reads TGTGCCAGCAGCCCAAGACCCCGGGACAGGGAAGAAGAACTGTTTTTT. Protein product: CASSPRPRDREEELFF.

This clone was recorded only once. The V call is TRBV4-1, the J call TRBJ2-1, with 7 bases aligning to TRBD1. Germline V gene data show CDR1 as MGHRA and CDR2 as YSYEKL. The CDR3 runs 17 residues. The trim removed 3 bases at V and 4 bases at J, leaving 12 bases unmatched. The CDR3 nucleotides read TGCGCCAGCAGCCAGGGCACCTGGGACAGCGGTTACAATGAGCAGTTCTTC. The encoded protein is CASSQGTWDSGYNEQFF.

The chain joins TRBV19 to TRBJ2-3; 10 positions agree with TRBD2. Germline CDR1 reads LNHDA; CDR2 reads SQIVND (reference sequence). The J segment lost 2 bases and the V segment lost 8 bases, leaving 4 bases of the junction unmatched. The CDR3 is made up of 14 amino acids. The CDR3 nucleotides read TGTGCCAGTTCCGGGACTAGCGTCACAGATACGCAGTATTTT. Protein product: CASSGTSVTDTQYF.

The chain combines TRBV30 with TRBJ1-5; a weak D match, TRBD1 (6 bases). The CDR3 is 14 residues long. CDR1 is GTSNPN and CDR2 is SVGIG in the germline V gene (reference sequence). Trimming took 5 bases from V and 2 from J, leaving 13 bases between them. The CDR3 DNA is TGTGCCTGGTCCGCGGGGGCTGGCAATCAGCCCCAGCATTTT. Translation gives CAWSAGAGNQPQHF. The variable domain in full, completed from reference TRBV30 and TRBJ1-5, reads SQTIHQWPATLVQPVGSPLSLECTVEGTSNPNLYWYRQAAGRGLQLLFYSVGIGQISSEVPQNLSASRPQDRQFILSSKKLLLSDSGFYLCAWSAGAGNQPQHFGDGTRLSIL.

This chain uses TRBV27 with TRBJ1-6; D uncertain. V lost 5 bases and J 10 bases, leaving 12 bases between the germline ends. Germline values: CDR1 MNHEY, CDR2 SMNVEV (reference sequence). CDR3 length equals 13 residues. The CDR3 loop is CASSRLGGSPLHF. CDR3 in DNA: TGTGCCAGCAGTAGACTGGGAGGGTCACCCCTCCACTTT.

This clone has just a few counts. The chain employs TRBV11-2 and TRBJ1-6, with 10 positions matching TRBD1. This CDR3 is built from 16 residues. CDR1 is SGHAT and CDR2 is FQNNGV in the germline V gene. The V and J ends lost 1 base and 9 bases, in that order; junction bases with no gene match: 6. CDR3 nucleotides: TGTGCCAGCAGCTTAGCCCCGGGACAGGGGATTTCACCCCTCCACTTT. Translating gives CASSLAPGQGISPLHF.

This chain joins TRBV28 and TRBJ1-1, with unresolved D. The germline gives CDR1 MDHEN, CDR2 SYDVKM. Trimming took 5 bases from V and 0 from J, leaving 7 bases between them. This CDR3 spans 13 amino acids. CDR3: CASSLQLNTEAFF. The DNA of the CDR3 is TGTGCCAGCAGTCTACAGTTGAACACTGAAGCTTTCTTT. The full variable domain, in which reference TRBV28 and TRBJ1-1 provide the parts outside the CDR3, is DVKVTQSSRYLVKRTGEKVFLECVQDMDHENMFWYRQDPGLGLRLIYFSYDVKMKEKGDIPEGYSVSREKKERFSLILESASTNQTSMYLCASSLQLNTEAFFGQGTRLTVV.

The chain uses TRBV7-2 and TRBJ1-4; D call uncertain. The CDR3 extends over 15 amino acids. The germline V gene has CDR1 SGHTA and CDR2 FQGNSA. V shed 0 bases and J shed 7 bases, with 12 bases lying between them. The CDR3 DNA reads TGTGCCAGCAGCTTAGCGGGGTTAGGAGGTGAAAAACTGTTTTTT. Protein sequence: CASSLAGLGGEKLFF.

This clone was found once. This sequence joins TRBV29-1 and TRBJ1-1, with D hard to call. The ends were cut back, 3 bases at V and 3 bases at J, with 5 bases in the middle. Germline assignment: CDR1 SQVTM and CDR2 ANQGSEA. This CDR3 is built from 11 residues. The CDR3 spells CSVDPDTEAFF. The CDR3 nucleotides are TGCAGCGTTGATCCGGACACTGAAGCTTTCTTT.

This clone was seen just once. The V call is TRBV11-2, the J call TRBJ2-5; D may be TRBD2 (5 bases). The CDR3 loop spans 14 amino acids. CDR1 SGHAT and CDR2 FQNNGV come from the germline V gene. V dropped 5 bases and J dropped 4 bases, with 14 bases sitting between them. In nucleotides, the CDR3 is TGTGCCAGCAGCCCCCAAACTAGTGGAGAGACCCAGTACTTC. Residues: CASSPQTSGETQYF.

The CDR3 here is CASSYAVEGAGGYTF. CDR3 bases: TGTGCCAGCAGTTACGCCGTGGAAGGGGCAGGAGGCTACACCTTC. The chain joins TRBV6-5 to TRBJ1-2, with D possibly matching TRBD1 (5 bases). The V gene's germline CDR1 is MNHEY and CDR2 SVGAGI. Trimming pared 2 bases from V and 8 bases from J, leaving 18 bases between. This CDR3 is built from 15 residues.

This clone was detected once. The chain joins TRBV3-1 (or the pseudogene TRBV3-2) to TRBJ2-1; D is unclear. Germline CDR1 reads LGHDT; CDR2 reads YNNKEL (reference sequence). The V end was cut by 3 bases, the J end by 5 bases, with 8 bases between. The CDR3 runs 13 residues. The CDR3 loop reads CASSQAPHNEQFF. The CDR3 region has the DNA TGTGCCAGCAGCCAGGCTCCCCACAATGAGCAGTTCTTC.

The rearrangement uses TRBV12-3 or TRBV12-4 and TRBJ2-3, with D hard to call. Deletions cut 5 bases from V and 7 bases from J, with 13 bases between. This CDR3 is 13 amino acids long. The CDR3 DNA follows: TGTGCCAGCAGTCCCAACGACTGGAATACGCAGTATTTT. Its protein product is CASSPNDWNTQYF.

The rearrangement joins TRBV7-9 to TRBJ2-7; 16 positions match TRBD2. With V trimmed by 4 bases and J by 3 bases, 9 bases remained unmatched. This CDR3 has 18 amino acids. Germline CDR1 reads SEHNR; CDR2 reads FQNEAQ (reference sequence). CDR3 sequence: CASSSTGTSGGAFYEQYF. For the CDR3, the DNA is TGTGCCAGCAGCTCGACCGGGACTAGCGGGGGGGCCTTCTACGAGCAGTACTTC. The variable domain in full, completed from reference TRBV7-9 and TRBJ2-7, reads DTGVSQNPRHKITKRGQNVTFRCDPISEHNRLYWYRQTLGQGPEFLTYFQNEAQLEKSRLLSDRFSAERPKGSFSTLEIQRTEQGDSAMYLCASSSTGTSGGAFYEQYFGPGTRLTVT.

This chain joins TRBV24-1 and TRBJ2-3; 10 bases agree with TRBD2. With V trimmed by 2 bases and J by 3 bases, 10 bases remained unmatched. In germline, CDR1 is KGHDR, CDR2 SFDVKD. The CDR3 has 18 residues. The CDR3 sequence is CATSDSGLAGDVTDTQYF. Written as DNA, the CDR3 is TGTGCCACCAGTGATTCGGGGCTAGCGGGGGATGTGACAGATACGCAGTATTTT.

The chain links TRBV5-1 to TRBJ2-4; 7 bases agree with TRBD1. V lost 3 bases, J lost 1 base, and 7 bases stayed unmatched. This CDR3 comprises 16 residues. Germline assignment: CDR1 SGHRS and CDR2 YFSETQ. The CDR3 protein is CASSWGTEPAKNIQYF. In nucleotides, the CDR3 is TGCGCCAGCAGCTGGGGGACAGAACCTGCCAAAAACATTCAGTACTTC. Together with reference TRBV5-1 and TRBJ2-4, the CDR3 gives the full variable domain: KAGVTQTPRYLIKTRGQQVTLSCSPISGHRSVSWYQQTPGQGLQFLFEYFSETQRNKGNFPGRFSGRQFSNSRSEMNVSTLELGDSALYLCASSWGTEPAKNIQYFGAGTRLSVL.

This clone has more than one count but fewer than ten. The genes are TRBV5-5 and TRBJ1-5; 8 bases line up with TRBD1. The ends lost 0 bases at V and 7 bases at J; junction bases unmatched: 9. Germline V CDR1 and CDR2: SGHKS, YYEKEE (reference sequence). The CDR3 length is 16 residues. This chain's CDR3 is CASSLELGTGGQPQHF. DNA for the CDR3: TGTGCCAGCAGCTTGGAGTTGGGGACAGGAGGCCAGCCCCAGCATTTT.

This clone was recorded once. DNA of the CDR3: TGTGCCAGCAGGAGGACAGGGGTCTCTGAAGCTTTCTTT. The encoded protein is CASRRTGVSEAFF. The chain carries TRBV12-3 or TRBV12-4 and TRBJ1-1; 9 bases agree with TRBD1. The CDR3 has 13 amino acids. The J segment lost 6 bases and the V segment lost 6 bases, leaving 5 bases of the junction unmatched.